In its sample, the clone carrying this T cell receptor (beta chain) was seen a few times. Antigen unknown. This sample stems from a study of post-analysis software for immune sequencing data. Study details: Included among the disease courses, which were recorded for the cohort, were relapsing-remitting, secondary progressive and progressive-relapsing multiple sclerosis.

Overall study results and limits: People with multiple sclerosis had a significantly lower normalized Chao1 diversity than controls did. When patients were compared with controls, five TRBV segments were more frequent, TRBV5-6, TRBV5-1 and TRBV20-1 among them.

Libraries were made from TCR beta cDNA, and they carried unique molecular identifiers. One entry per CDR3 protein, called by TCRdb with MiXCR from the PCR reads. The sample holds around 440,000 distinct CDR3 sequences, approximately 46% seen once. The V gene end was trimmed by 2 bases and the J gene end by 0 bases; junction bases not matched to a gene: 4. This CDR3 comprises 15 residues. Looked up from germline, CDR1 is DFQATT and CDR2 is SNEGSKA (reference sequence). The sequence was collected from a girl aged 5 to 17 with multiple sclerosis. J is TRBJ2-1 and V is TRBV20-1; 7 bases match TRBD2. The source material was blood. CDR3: CSARRGGSSYNEQFF. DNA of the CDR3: TGCAGTGCTAGACGGGGCGGGAGCTCCTACAATGAGCAGTTCTTC.